This TCR beta chain was sequenced during a study of blood T cell repertoires in COVID-19 (dated by TCRdb to the early 2020s). Broadly, across the study: The collaborator samples originated in the United States, Italy and Spain and spanned the acute and convalescent phases of COVID-19. The material from the prospective study consisted of cDNA or gDNA derived from T cells, B-cell-depleted T cells, or PBMCs. Subjects who had been exposed to COVID-19, were actively infected with it, or had recovered from it provided the deeply sampled blood TCRbeta repertoires that made up the dataset. The repertoires were made available in a free public database intended to serve as a resource for research on the immune response to SARS-CoV-2. The samples were drawn from two sources: the first 160 participants of the ongoing ImmuneRACE study, and 1,200 or so subjects contributed by 6 global collaborators. The sample metadata nearly always contained a de-identified subject ID, COVID-19 status, age in years and sex. Where HLA class I and class II types were available, the types were taken from metadata supplied by the sample provider, not from assay-based typing.

TCRbeta CDR3 regions were amplified from genomic DNA using the immunoSEQ Assay, a bias-controlled multiplex PCR. Per the authors' processing: Nucleated cell counts per sample were estimated from amplification of reference gene primers within the assay. To quantify the absolute abundance of each unique TCRbeta CDR3 rearrangement, sequence reads were collapsed and filtered. For each sample, productive Simpson clonality was calculated as the square root of Simpson's diversity index across productive rearrangements. TCRdb re-hosts the immuneACCESS table, in-frame sequences only. Its copies lack some clones; in the studies checked, an unresolved V gene accounts for under half of them, and the cause for the rest is not known. V and J calls and clone size are those listed in that table; D and trimming were worked out from the DNA. This sample is represented by about 270,000 clones; more than 75% of them were singletons. The top ten clones comprise around 1.5% of the sample.

About this clone itself: The specificity of this receptor is unknown. Base qualities are not recorded, but no much larger clone differs from it by a single base.

Results the study describes overall, beyond this receptor: The amount of clinical and demographic metadata varied by source and participant and was provided uncurated.

Samples from volunteer blood donors who had recovered from COVID-19 were contributed by a second Seattle source. Whole blood was collected in K2EDTA tubes by collaborating institutions according to the institutions' own protocols. For TCRbeta analysis, collaborators shipped samples in one of three forms: frozen whole blood, isolated PBMCs, or DNA extracted from either of those sample types. Taken from the germline V gene, the CDR1 and CDR2 loops are SGHTA and FQGTGA. V loses 5 bases at its end and J loses 7 bases; junction bases beyond the gene matches: 7. The CDR3 spans 14 residues, from the cysteine through the phenylalanine. Only the CDR3 DNA stays, 42 bases, in frame from base 1.

The clonotype originates from a woman aged 60-75 years who had recovered from COVID-19. The sequenced sample consisted of peripheral blood. Rearrangement joined TRBV7-3 to TRBJ2-1; TRBD1 fits 8 bases in the junction. The DNA sequence is as follows: TGTGCCAGCAGCACGACAGGGGTTGGGAATGAGCAGTTCTTC. Its protein product is CASSTTGVGNEQFF.